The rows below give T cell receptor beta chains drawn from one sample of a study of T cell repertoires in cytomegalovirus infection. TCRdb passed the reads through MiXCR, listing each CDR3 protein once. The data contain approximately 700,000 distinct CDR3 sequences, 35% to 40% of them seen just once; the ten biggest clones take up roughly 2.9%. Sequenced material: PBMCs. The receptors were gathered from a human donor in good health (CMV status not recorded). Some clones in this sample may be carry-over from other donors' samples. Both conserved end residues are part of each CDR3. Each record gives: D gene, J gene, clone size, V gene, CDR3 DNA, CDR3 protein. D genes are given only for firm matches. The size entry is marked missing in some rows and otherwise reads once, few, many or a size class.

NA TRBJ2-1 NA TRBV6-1 TGTGCCAGCAGTGAACTGACTAGTCCCCTTAATGAGCAGTTCTTC CASSELTSPLNEQFF
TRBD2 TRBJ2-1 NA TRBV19 TGTGCCAGTACCCCGAGAGGGACTAGCCCCAACAATGAGCAGTTCTTC CASTPRGTSPNNEQFF
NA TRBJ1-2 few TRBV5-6 TGTGCCAGCAGCTTGGAGAGACCCTCTCCGGTTGGCTACACCTTC CASSLERPSPVGYTF
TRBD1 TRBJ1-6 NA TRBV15 TGTGCCACCAGCAGAGTAGCAGGACAGGGCCGGTCCTATAATTCACCCCTCCACTTT CATSRVAGQGRSYNSPLHF
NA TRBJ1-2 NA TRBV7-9 TGTGCCAGCAGCTTAGTTGCTGACTTGGCCTTATTC CASSLVADLALF
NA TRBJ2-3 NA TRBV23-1 TGCGCCAGCCCCAGGAGGATATCTAGCACAGATACGCAGTATTTT CASPRRISSTDTQYF
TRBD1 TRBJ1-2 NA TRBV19 TGTGCCAGTAACCCCCCGGGACAGGGGATGTATGGCTACACCTTC CASNPPGQGMYGYTF
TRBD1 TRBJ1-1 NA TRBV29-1 TGCAGCGTTAGAGGGGGCCGAAGCACTGAAGCTTTCTTT CSVRGGRSTEAFF
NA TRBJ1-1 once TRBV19 TGTGCCAGTCGCAGTGGGGCGAACACTAAAGCTTTCTTT CASRSGANTKAFF
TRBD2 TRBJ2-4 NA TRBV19 TGTGCCAGTCGGGAGCGGGGAAACATTCAGTACTTC CASRERGNIQYF
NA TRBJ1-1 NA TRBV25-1 TGTGCCAGCAGTGTCCAGGGGATGAACACTGAAGCTTTCTTT CASSVQGMNTEAFF
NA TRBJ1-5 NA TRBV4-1 TGCGCCAGCAGCCAAGATCCTCCAGGGTGGTCGAGCAATCAGCCCCAGCATTTT CASSQDPPGWSSNQPQHF
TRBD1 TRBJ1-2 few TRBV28 TGTGCCAGCAAAAGGACAGGGGGATCGGGAAGGTATGGCTACACCTTC CASKRTGGSGRYGYTF
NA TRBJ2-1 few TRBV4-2 TGTGCCAGCAGCCAACCCGACTTTTTCAATGAGCAGTTCTTC CASSQPDFFNEQFF
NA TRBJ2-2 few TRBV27 TGTGCCAGCAGTTTATTTGCGTCCCCCAAATTCGCGAACACCGGGGAGCTGTTTTTT CASSLFASPKFANTGELFF
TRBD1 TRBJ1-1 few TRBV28 TGTGCCAGCAGTCCCGGGACAGGGTCCATGAACACTGAAGCTTTCTTT CASSPGTGSMNTEAFF
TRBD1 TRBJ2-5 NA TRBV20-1 TGCAGTGCTAGAAACCCACAACAGGGGGCTCAAGAGACCCAGTACTTC CSARNPQQGAQETQYF
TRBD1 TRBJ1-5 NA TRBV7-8 TGTGCCAGCAGCTTGTCGGGGACAGGGGTACCGCCCCAGCATTTT CASSLSGTGVPPQHF
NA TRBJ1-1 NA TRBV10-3 TGTGCCATCAGTGAGTCTGAACAGCGGGTTACTGAAGCTTTCTTT CAISESEQRVTEAFF
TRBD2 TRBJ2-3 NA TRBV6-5 TGTGCCAGCACCGAACTAGCGGGGGATATCACAGATACGCAGTATTTT CASTELAGDITDTQYF
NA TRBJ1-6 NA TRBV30 TGTGCCTGGAGTGCGGAGATGAGGGATTCACCCCTCCACTTT CAWSAEMRDSPLHF
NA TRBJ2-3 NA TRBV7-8 TGTGCCAGCAGCTTAGGCGGAACAGGATCCACTACAGATACGCAGTATTTT CASSLGGTGSTTDTQYF
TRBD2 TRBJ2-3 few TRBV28 TGTGCCAGCAGTTCGACTAGCGGGAGGGCCATCAATACGCAGTATTTT CASSSTSGRAINTQYF
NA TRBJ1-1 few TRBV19 TGTGCCAGTAGTATAGATCGTGAAGGAGGGAAACTGAACACTGAAGCTTTCTTT CASSIDREGGKLNTEAFF
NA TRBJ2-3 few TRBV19 TGTGCCAGTAGTATAGTGGAGACAGATACGCAGTATTTT CASSIVETDTQYF
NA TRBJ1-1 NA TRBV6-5 TGTGCCAGCAGGGGTCAGTTTAACACTGAAGCTTTATTT CASRGQFNTEALF
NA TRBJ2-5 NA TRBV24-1 TGTGCCACCAGTGACAGTCCCGGACAGGGACTAGGGGAGACCCAGTACTTC CATSDSPGQGLGETQYF
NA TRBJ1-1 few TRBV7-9 TGTGCCAGCAGGGGAGGCAGGGATACTGAAGCTTTCTTT CASRGGRDTEAFF
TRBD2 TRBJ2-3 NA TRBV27 TGTGCCAGCAGTCCGGGGGGAAAAGGGGATACGCAGTATTTT CASSPGGKGDTQYF
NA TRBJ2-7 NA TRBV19 TGTGCCAGTAGTGTCGCCCTCGGGGGCTCCTACGAGCAGTACTTC CASSVALGGSYEQYF
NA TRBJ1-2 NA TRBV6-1 TGTGCCAGCAGCCCCAGGGGTCCCTATGGCTACACCTTC CASSPRGPYGYTF
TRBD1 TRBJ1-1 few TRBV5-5 TGTGCCAGCAGCTTCAGGGGGCTATCCACTGAAGCTTTCTTT CASSFRGLSTEAFF
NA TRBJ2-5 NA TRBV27 TGTGCCAGCAGCCTAACTTATCAGGGAGAGACCCAGTACTTC CASSLTYQGETQYF
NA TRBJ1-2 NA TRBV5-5 TGTGCCAGCAGAAGAACGGCCGGCTACACCTTC CASRRTAGYTF
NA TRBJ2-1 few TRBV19 TGTGCCAGTAGCGCCACAGGGATTAGCTCCTACAATGAGCAGTTCTTC CASSATGISSYNEQFF
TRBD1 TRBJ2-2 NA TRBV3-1 TGTGCCAGCAGCTACCGGACAGGGGGCCACACCGGGGAGCTGTTTTTT CASSYRTGGHTGELFF
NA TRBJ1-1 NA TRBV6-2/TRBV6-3 TGTGCCAGCAGTCCGAACACTTGGATTCTTTCGAACACTGAAGCTTTCTTT CASSPNTWILSNTEAFF
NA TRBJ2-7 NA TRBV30 TGTGCCTGGAAAGGGGGCGCGGGGATCGAGCAGTACTTC CAWKGGAGIEQYF
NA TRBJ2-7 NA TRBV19 TGTGCCAGTAGTATACAACCGGAGGTGGACGAGCAGTACTTC CASSIQPEVDEQYF
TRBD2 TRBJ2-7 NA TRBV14 TGTGCCAGCAGCACAGGACTAGCGGGATCCTACGAGAAGTACTTC CASSTGLAGSYEKYF
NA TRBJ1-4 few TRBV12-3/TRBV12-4 TGTGCCAGCAGCCTGAGGTGGACAGCCCTACGGGAAAAACTGTTTTTT CASSLRWTALREKLFF
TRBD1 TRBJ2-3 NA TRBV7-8 TGTGCCAGCAGGACGGACAGGGGCAGGGAGTATTTT CASRTDRGREYF
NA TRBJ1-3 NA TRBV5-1 TGCGCCAGCAGCACGGATGCGGCTGGAAACACCATATATTTT CASSTDAAGNTIYF
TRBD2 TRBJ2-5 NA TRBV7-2 TGTGCCAGCAGCACCCGACTAGCGGGAGGGGAGACCCAGTACTTC CASSTRLAGGETQYF
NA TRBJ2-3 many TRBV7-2 TGTGCCAGCAGCTTAACCCAGCTGGGCACAGATACGCAGTATTTT CASSLTQLGTDTQYF
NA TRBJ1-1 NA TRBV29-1 TGCAGCGTTGGCCCGGGAGTGGTGACTGAAGCTTTCTTT CSVGPGVVTEAFF
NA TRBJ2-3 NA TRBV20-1 TGCAGTGCTAGCTGGGGGGCGCGGACAGATACGCAGTATTTT CSASWGARTDTQYF
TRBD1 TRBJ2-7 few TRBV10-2 TGCGCCAGCGCCCTTGACAGGGTAGAAGTCTACGAGCAGTACTTC CASALDRVEVYEQYF
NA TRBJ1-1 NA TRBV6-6 TGTGCCAGCAGTTACCGGGGTTTTAACACTGAAGCTTTCTTT CASSYRGFNTEAFF
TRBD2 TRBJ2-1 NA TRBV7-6 TGTGCCAGCAGCTTATGGGGGGGAGGGTACAATGAGCAGTTCTTC CASSLWGGGYNEQFF
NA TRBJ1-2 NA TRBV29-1 TGCAGCGTTGAAGAACCTGGGAACTATGGCTACACCTTC CSVEEPGNYGYTF
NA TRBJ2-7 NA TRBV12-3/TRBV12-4 TGTGCCAGTGCGCAGGGGGGCTCCTACGAGCAGTACTTC CASAQGGSYEQYF
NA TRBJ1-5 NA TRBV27 TGTGCCAGCAGTTTATCAGGGGTGCTACGGCCCCAGCATTTT CASSLSGVLRPQHF
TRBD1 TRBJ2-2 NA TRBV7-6 TGTGCCAGCAGCACCCGGACAGGGGGCGACACCGGGGAGCTGTTTTTT CASSTRTGGDTGELFF
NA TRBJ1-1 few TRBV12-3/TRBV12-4 TGTGCCAGCAGTTTATGGGCGGGGGGGGATAGAGCTTTCTTT CASSLWAGGDRAFF
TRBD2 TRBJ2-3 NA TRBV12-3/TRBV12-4 TGTGCCAGCAGTCTGCGGGGAGCGGGAGGGAGTAGGCAGTATTTT CASSLRGAGGSRQYF
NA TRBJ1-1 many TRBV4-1 TGCGCCAGCAGCCAAGATCAGGGGACGGTGAACACTGAAGCTTTCTTT CASSQDQGTVNTEAFF
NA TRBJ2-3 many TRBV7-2 TGTGCCAGCAGCTTATTAGCTAGCAAAGAGTTGACAGATACGCAGTATTTT CASSLLASKELTDTQYF
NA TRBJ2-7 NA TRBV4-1 TGCTCCAGCAGCCAAGATGTGGGATGGACGTTGTCCTACGAGCAGTACTTC CSSSQDVGWTLSYEQYF